This note documents a single TCR beta chain sequence. The entry originates in a study of blood T cell repertoires in COVID-19. Across the study: From T cells, B-cell-depleted T cells, or PBMCs came the material, which was cDNA or gDNA.

In the original processing: For nucleated cells, counts were estimated from reference gene primer amplification. TCRdb's table, derived via immunoSEQ multiplex PCR, lists solely in-frame clones and lacks some. V and J calls and clone size are those listed in that table; D and trimming were worked out from the DNA. This table has some 220,000 clones, around nine tenths appearing once. Source material: peripheral blood. This TCR was sampled from a woman between 18 and 29 years old who had recovered from COVID-19.

As DNA, the CDR3 is TGCAGCGTGGTCCGACAGGGAGCCACTGAAGCTTTCTTT. Translation: CSVVRQGATEAFF. The chain carries TRBV29-1 and TRBJ1-1; TRBD1 aligns across 7 bases. The V gene end was trimmed by 6 bases and the J gene end by 4 bases; junction bases not matched to a gene: 8. This CDR3 spans 13 amino acids. Germline-derived CDR1 and CDR2 are SQVTM and ANQGSEA.